This T cell receptor (beta chain) derives from a study of prognosis after radiotherapy for stage I lung cancer listed by TCRdb under 2021. Notes on the research overall: Between April 2018 and early 2019, roughly 19 patients with stage I NSCLC were enrolled in Nanjing, China. Among the enrolled patients, roughly 14 had newly diagnosed primary stage I lung tumors, while about 5 had oligometastatic NSCLC following surgical resection of the primary tumor. All patients were regarded as medically inoperable, because of comorbidities in about a dozen patients and refusal of surgery in several patients. The cohort included 13 men and several women, with a median age of almost 75 years and a range of about 53 to 95 years. On tumor histology, twelve patients had adenocarcinoma and six to eight had squamous cell carcinoma. Using image-guided IMRT or VMAT, SBRT was delivered in 3 to 5 fractions at a biologically effective dose of at least 100 Gy. In every patient, SBRT was given without any concurrent therapy. Distant metastases were developed by four of the 19 patients after SBRT, at a median of about 7 months, whereas no significant progression was observed in the other 15 patients. Peripheral blood TCR beta repertoires were profiled in stage I NSCLC patients before and after stereotactic body radiotherapy, and the study then linked these repertoires to distant failure. The study sequenced some 38 blood samples from about 19 patients, one before and one after SBRT per patient. Study-wide conclusions, independent of this receptor: After SBRT, the number of unique TCR clones decreased (median roughly 10,000 before versus some 6,900 after; Wilcoxon paired P=0.011). All reported P values were unadjusted for multiple comparisons. Post-SBRT Shannon entropy and its change from baseline were lower in patients who developed distant metastases; baseline Shannon entropy was not associated with metastases. Limitations of the study included a small cohort and short follow-up, and the study findings need independent validation. Tumor specificity of expanded TCR clones was not determined. TRBV and TRBJ usage frequencies reportedly differed by metastasis status, in two V genes at baseline and in some 10 V and two J genes after SBRT.

Including the terminal cysteine and phenylalanine, the CDR3 comprises 12 residues. Only CDR3 DNA remains: 36 bases, in frame from the first base. Via the germline V gene, CDR1 is MRHNA and CDR2 SNTAGT. The trim is 4 bases for V and 6 bases for J, with a gap of 7 bases between the germline ends. Notes on this clonotype: This receptor's antigen is unknown. A far larger clone is off by one base, so a read error is likely.

Two rounds of multiplex PCR were performed to amplify the TCR beta CDR3 region from genomic DNA. In the first PCR round, primers specific to each TRBV and TRBJ gene were used, and the primer sequences were filed in Chinese patent CN105087789A. Universal primers were used in the second PCR round. The Roche High Pure PCR Template Preparation Kit was used to extract genomic DNA from frozen PBMCs. Libraries were sequenced paired-end with 151 bp reads on an Illumina HiSeq 3000. In the authors' own workflow: CutAdapt was used to remove raw reads lacking the multiplex PCR primer sequences. Using PEAR, the high-quality paired reads were merged into contigs. By alignment to reference sequences, MiXCR assigned TRB V, D and J gene segments to each contig. To remove sequencing errors, CDR3 sequences were clustered according to base quality and sequence similarity. Shannon entropy, normalized by the natural log of the productive TCR sequence number, served as the measure of diversity. One minus Shannon entropy divided by the natural log of the number of unique clonotypes was used as the definition of clonality. The Youden index of ROC curves was used to select progression-free survival cut-offs for repertoire metrics, and analyses were performed in R 3.5.3. Using fastp trimming at Q25 and MiXCR clonotype assembly, TCRdb reanalyzed the public sequencing data and kept in-frame beta chains. Here each entry gathers all rows of one CDR3 protein and keeps the most common genes and DNA. It is TCRdb's table, rather than the study itself, that gives the V and J calls and clone size. The sample profile shows fewer than 15,000 distinct CDR3 sequences; around 48% of them were found once. The ten largest account for 25% to 35% of the sample.

A history of other malignancies or of prior chemotherapy or radiotherapy was absent in all patients, and node-negative disease was shown on CT and PET/CT in all patients. At each of the two time points, 5 to 6 milliliters of peripheral venous blood were collected into EDTA tubes. Ficoll-Paque Plus density-gradient centrifugation was used to isolate PBMCs. Right after collection, samples were placed at -80 degrees C and kept there until analysis. This clonotype originated in a donor aged 50 or older with non-small cell lung cancer. The chain was built from TRBV6-4 and TRBJ2-1; there is no confident call for the D gene. The specimen was PBMCs, collected before or after stereotactic body radiation therapy (not recorded which). The nucleotide sequence is given as TGTGCCAGCAGTGTTATAGTCAATGAGCAGTTCTTC. Its translation reads: CASSVIVNEQFF.